This T cell receptor beta chain stems from a study of CD8 T cells in ankylosing spondylitis. In making TCR beta libraries, quantitative 5'-RACE with molecular barcodes was used. TCRdb independently ran MiXCR on the 5' RACE reads; one entry per CDR3 protein. The sample holds 200,000 to 300,000 distinct CDR3 sequences, less than 10% seen once. The CDR3 is made up of 11 amino acids. Germline assignment: CDR1 KGHDR and CDR2 SFDVKD. V gave up 1 base and J gave up 8 bases, with 2 bases separating them. This clonotype was seen ten or more times. The sample was blood, either unsorted or a sorted T cell fraction (not recorded which). The chain recombines TRBV24-1 with TRBJ2-1; D remains ambiguous. This receptor was taken from a male donor with ankylosing spondylitis or in good health (not recorded which). CDR3 loop: CATSDFHEQFF. CDR3 coding DNA: TGTGCCACCAGTGATTTTCATGAGCAGTTCTTC.